This T cell receptor beta chain was captured by sequencing in a study of T cell responses to AZD1222 COVID-19 vaccine listed by TCRdb under 2021. Looking at the study overall: Because spike-specific TCR depth and breadth did not differ between the two schedules, AZD1222 recipients who got a second dose at roughly 4 weeks were pooled with those who got a second dose at roughly 12 weeks. Trial participants were enrolled by age into 18-55, 56-69 and 70-plus year subgroups, with roughly 150, 30 and 60 TCR-sequenced participants respectively. TCR sequencing was performed for 230 to 250 trial participants, of whom roughly 200 were given two doses of AZD1222 and 26 were given two doses of MenACWY control vaccine. The study at large found these results: Conclusions about previously exposed vaccinees are limited, since just a handful of AZD1222 recipients were seropositive for SARS-CoV-2 at baseline. Because no day 14 peak-response samples were available, the repertoires could be characterized only after the peak T cell response. In the small 56-69-year group, the increase in depth fell short of significance, most likely because of low power. Participants were mostly white British and included more females than males, and it was suggested by the authors that clonal diversity may have been underestimated. Spike-specific TCR breadth and depth rose significantly after two AZD1222 doses compared with day 0 and with MenACWY recipients. The whole spike protein was spanned by vaccine-associated CD4 TCRs, and dominant responses were seen in regions 160-218 and 743-854. Epitopes outside the regions mutated in the B.1.351 and B.1.1.7 variants were reportedly recognized by nearly half of the unique spike-specific TCRs.

The CDR3 regions of human TCRbeta chains were analyzed by immunosequencing. In the authors' own workflow: Repertoire TCRs were matched against a reference library of SARS-CoV-2-specific TCRs generated with the MIRA antigen-specificity platform. Breadth meant the fraction of unique TCRs that were SARS-CoV-2-associated, whereas depth meant the fraction of total T cells that were SARS-CoV-2-associated. Using the MIRA data, each spike-specific TCR was mapped to the spike region that the TCR reacts to and placed in a CD4 or CD8 class. Log10-transformed breadth and depth values were compared by one-way ANOVA with Sidak's multiple comparisons tests. Held by TCRdb, this immuneACCESS table contains in-frame sequences only and omits some clones. Under half of the omission traces to an unresolved V gene where checked; the cause of the rest is unknown. V, J and clone size are those of that table, while D and trimming were read from the DNA. Across this sample there are under 150,000 clones, with just over 90% seen only once. Around 3.6% of the sample rests with the top ten.

This clone was seen more than once but under ten times. The target of this receptor is not known. No much larger clone exists at a distance of one base, and base qualities are not known. From cysteine to phenylalanine, the CDR3 is 15 amino acids long. Only the CDR3 part of the read is kept: 45 bases, read in frame from the first base. The junction shows trimming of 5 bases on V and 3 bases on J, and the gene matches do not reach 7 bases of it. Taken from the germline V gene, the CDR1 and CDR2 loops are KGHSH and LQKENI. The sample's time point label is to be understood as: baseline before first vaccination. Vaccinee samples came from UK trials COV001 and COV002, including a single-blind randomized controlled phase 2/3 trial of AZD1222 (ChAdOx1 nCoV-19) in healthy adults. For TCRbeta chain sequencing, PBMC samples from trial participants were taken at day 0 and at day 28 after the second dose.

The source is an adult in good health. This specimen was peripheral blood, taken on day 0 of AZD1222 vaccination. The chain links TRBV18 with TRBJ1-5; the junction holds 7 bases that match TRBD1. The nucleotides read TGTGCCAGCTCAACGACAGGGCGAAACAATCAGCCCCAGCATTTT. This encodes CASSTTGRNNQPQHF.